A single sample gave rise to the 27 T cell receptor beta chains below, sequenced in a study of vaccination and CD4 T cells after COVID-19. The study sequenced cultured CD4+ T cell DNA using the Oncomine TCR Beta short-read assay. MiXCR was run by TCRdb on the PCR reads, yielding one entry per CDR3 protein. The sample records around 21,000 distinct CDR3 sequences, around 55% being singletons. Treatment specified: 10-day PBMC culture with coronavirus spike peptide pools or control peptides (ViraFEST assay). No antigen is known for these receptors. The sample was CD4+ T cells from blood, cultured in vitro. Source of these receptors: a human donor who had recovered from COVID-19.

J is TRBJ2-2 and V is TRBV15; D is ambiguous. The CDR3 contains 12 residues. V was shortened by 5 bases and J by 3 bases, with 4 bases between the two germline ends. Germline CDR1 and CDR2: LNHNV and YYDKDF (reference sequence). As DNA, the CDR3 is TGTGCCACCAGCCCCTACACCGGGGAGCTGTTTTTT. Its translation is CATSPYTGELFF.

The CDR3 reads CASSGQGHVQPQHF. CDR3 in DNA: TGTGCCAGCAGTGGACAGGGTCATGTTCAGCCCCAGCATTTT. The chain joins TRBV2 to TRBJ1-5; 7 nucleotides agree with TRBD1. This CDR3 is built from 14 residues. V lost 4 bases to trimming and J lost 6 bases; unmatched junction nucleotides: 6. Germline lookup yields CDR1 SNHLY and CDR2 FYNNEI.

For the CDR3, the DNA is TGTGCCAGCAGTCTAAGGGCCCCGGGAAGTCAGCCCCAGCATTTT. This translates into CASSLRAPGSQPQHF. The chain couples TRBV28 to TRBJ1-5; D gene uncertain. Germline V lookup: CDR1 MDHEN, CDR2 SYDVKM. The CDR3 extends over 15 amino acids. Deletions cut 5 bases from V and 6 bases from J, with 17 bases between.

The genes are TRBV5-5 and TRBJ1-1; 10 positions agree with TRBD1. V dropped 4 bases and J dropped 0; count of bases not matched to a gene: 6. The CDR3 totals 16 residues. The V gene's germline CDR1 is SGHKS and CDR2 YYEKEE (reference sequence). The CDR3 sequence is CASSQGTGAVNTEAFF. Written as DNA, the CDR3 is TGTGCCAGCAGCCAAGGGACAGGGGCCGTGAACACTGAAGCTTTCTTT.

The V gene is TRBV20-1, the J gene TRBJ2-4; perhaps TRBD1 as D (6 bases). V gave up 6 bases and J gave up 0 bases, with 18 bases separating them. The CDR3 runs to 16 residues. CDR1 and CDR2 from the germline V gene are DFQATT and SNEGSKA (reference sequence). In DNA form, the CDR3 reads TGCAGTGCCGCACCAGGACAGATGGTAGCCAAAAACATTCAGTACTTC. Translating gives CSAAPGQMVAKNIQYF.

This clonotype came up a few times. V gene TRBV6-5 combines with J gene TRBJ2-7, with TRBD1 matching over 7 bases. The germline gives CDR1 MNHEY, CDR2 SVGAGI. V lost 2 bases to trimming and J lost 5 bases; unmatched junction nucleotides: 6. The CDR3 extends over 14 amino acids. CDR3 DNA: TGTGCCAGCAGTTACGGGGACAGTGGAGACGAGCAGTACTTC. Residues: CASSYGDSGDEQYF.

This rearrangement joins TRBV6-2 or TRBV6-3 to TRBJ2-2; 8 bases line up with TRBD1. The CDR3 runs 15 residues. The ends lost 5 bases at V and 5 bases at J; junction bases unmatched: 7. The germline CDR1 and CDR2 sequences are MNHEY and SVGEGT. The CDR3 loop reads CASSPGQVLTGELFF. CDR3 bases: TGTGCCAGCAGTCCGGGACAGGTTCTGACCGGGGAGCTGTTTTTT.

This chain links TRBV20-1 with TRBJ1-6; D remains ambiguous. Germline CDR1 is DFQATT and CDR2 is SNEGSKA (reference sequence). Trimming took off 3 bases at V and 1 base at J, with 16 bases between the two ends. CDR3 length: 17 amino acids. The CDR3 region is CSASLLVGWSYNSPLHF. DNA of the CDR3: TGCAGTGCTAGCCTGTTGGTTGGGTGGTCCTATAATTCACCCCTCCACTTT.

This clonotype was seen a handful of times. J is TRBJ1-1 and V is TRBV10-1; no clear D gene. The CDR3 is 16 residues long. V shed 7 bases and J shed 1 base, with 19 bases lying between them. Germline V lookup: CDR1 WNHNN, CDR2 SYGVQD (reference sequence). In DNA form, the CDR3 reads TGCGCCAGCAACCTACGACGCAAGGCCGCGAACACTGAAGCTTTCTTT. This codes for CASNLRRKAANTEAFF.

This clonotype was counted only a few times. V and J are TRBV28 and TRBJ1-1; the D gene is possibly TRBD1 (5 bases). Germline loops: CDR1 MDHEN, CDR2 SYDVKM. V was shortened by 8 bases and J by 4 bases, with 17 bases between the two germline ends. The CDR3 has 14 amino acids. The CDR3 sequence: CASRRQLTVTEAFF. The CDR3 DNA is TGTGCCAGCCGCAGACAGCTTACAGTCACTGAAGCTTTCTTT.

The chain uses TRBV6-5 and TRBJ1-1, with 7 bases matching TRBD1. Germline assignment: CDR1 MNHEY and CDR2 SVGAGI. Trimming took 4 bases from V and 3 from J; bases not matched to a gene: 8. The CDR3 extends over 15 amino acids. This CDR3 is CASSWQQGRYTEAFF. The CDR3 nucleotides are TGTGCCAGCAGTTGGCAACAGGGGCGGTACACTGAAGCTTTCTTT.

The gene calls are TRBV19 and TRBJ2-3; weak D call: TRBD2 (5 bases). Germline loops: CDR1 LNHDA, CDR2 SQIVND (reference sequence). This CDR3 region has 13 residues. V was pared by 10 bases and J by 0 bases, with 11 bases between. CDR3: CATTAVSTDTQYF. The CDR3 DNA is TGTGCCACCACAGCGGTGAGCACAGATACGCAGTATTTT.

V and J are TRBV29-1 and TRBJ1-2; possibly TRBD1 for D (5 bases). Germline V gene data show CDR1 as SQVTM and CDR2 as ANQGSEA. The ends were cut back, 0 bases at V and 5 bases at J, with 13 bases in the middle. This CDR3 comprises 14 residues. CDR3 sequence (DNA): TGCAGCGTTGAAGATAGGGCTGGGGGTTATGGCTACACCTTC. Its protein product is CSVEDRAGGYGYTF.

The CDR3 reads CSARVLGLAGNTDTQYF. CDR3 sequence (DNA): TGCAGTGCTAGAGTTTTAGGCCTAGCGGGCAACACAGATACGCAGTATTTT. The chain is built from TRBV20-1 and TRBJ2-3; 8 nucleotides line up with TRBD2. J was trimmed by 2 bases and V by 1 base; bases with no gene match: 11. In germline, CDR1 is DFQATT, CDR2 SNEGSKA (reference sequence). The CDR3 is 17 residues long.

V usage is TRBV6-5 and J usage is TRBJ1-5; TRBD1 matches 7 bases. Germline V gene sequence: CDR1 MNHEY, CDR2 SVGAGI. Trimming removed 4 bases from V and 3 bases from J; junction bases left unmatched: 6. The CDR3 has 15 residues. The CDR3 DNA is TGTGCCAGCAGTTTGGGGGACAGATCCAATCAGCCCCAGCATTTT. The encoded protein is CASSLGDRSNQPQHF.

DNA of the CDR3: TGCAGTGCTAGCTCAGAGTCCGATTCACCCCTCCACTTT. This codes for CSASSESDSPLHF. The gene calls are TRBV20-1 and TRBJ1-6; no clear D. CDR3 length: 13 amino acids. Germline values: CDR1 DFQATT, CDR2 SNEGSKA (reference sequence). V lost 3 bases to trimming and J lost 8 bases, with 11 bases between them.

This clonotype was seen only a few times. This chain's CDR3 is CASSVPRGGYNEQFF. CDR3 DNA: TGTGCCAGCAGTGTCCCCCGCGGGGGCTACAATGAGCAGTTCTTC. This chain links TRBV6-2 or TRBV6-3 with TRBJ2-1; 7 bases match TRBD2. The CDR3 runs 15 residues. Unmatched junction bases numbered 7, after V lost 5 bases and J lost 3 bases. CDR1 and CDR2 (germline): MNHEY, SVGEGT.

This chain joins TRBV5-1 and TRBJ2-7; TRBD1 agrees at 8 bases. CDR1 SGHRS and CDR2 YFSETQ come from the germline V gene. Losses at the gene ends were 4 bases for V and 2 bases for J; bases not matched to a gene: 5. The CDR3 is made up of 14 amino acids. For the CDR3, the DNA is TGCGCCAGCAGCCTAACAGGGGGAACCTACGAGCAGTACTTC. Its translation is CASSLTGGTYEQYF.

DNA for the CDR3: TGTGCCAGCAGCCGGGGACAGGGGGCCTACAATGAGCAGTTCTTC. Protein product: CASSRGQGAYNEQFF. This chain joins TRBV12-3 or TRBV12-4 and TRBJ2-1; 11 bases align to TRBD1. The CDR3 is made up of 15 amino acids. The trim removed 6 bases at V and 2 bases at J, leaving 3 bases unmatched.

This clonotype was seen a few times. V gene TRBV6-2 or TRBV6-3 combines with J gene TRBJ1-5; D is unclear. The CDR3 covers 13 residues. V lost 0 bases to trimming and J lost 6 bases, with 6 bases between them. The germline V gene encodes CDR1 MNHEY and CDR2 SVGEGT. CDR3 nucleotides: TGTGCCAGCAGTTACTCGACGGTTCAGCCCCAGCATTTT. Residues: CASSYSTVQPQHF.

The chain carries TRBV19 and TRBJ2-2; D may match TRBD1 or TRBD2 (6 bases each). Per the germline V gene, CDR1 is LNHDA and CDR2 is SQIVND (reference sequence). The CDR3 runs 13 residues. V lost 8 bases and J lost 5, with 12 bases in between. This CDR3 reads CASGQGRTGELFF. The CDR3 coding sequence is TGTGCCAGTGGGCAGGGGAGGACCGGGGAGCTGTTTTTT.

The V and J genes are TRBV5-1 and TRBJ2-7; 10 positions agree with TRBD2. The CDR3 loop spans 15 amino acids. CDR1 SGHRS and CDR2 YFSETQ come from the germline V gene. The V and J ends lost 0 bases and 3 bases, in that order; junction bases with no gene match: 3. CDR3 region: CASSLASSGSYEQYF. CDR3 coding DNA: TGCGCCAGCAGCTTGGCCTCTAGCGGGAGCTACGAGCAGTACTTC.

V is TRBV11-2 and J is TRBJ2-1; 7 positions match TRBD2. The CDR3 is 15 residues long. Germline V gene data show CDR1 as SGHAT and CDR2 as FQNNGV. Trimming took 5 bases from V and 8 from J; bases not matched to a gene: 12. CDR3: CASSKDPGGGYEQFF. CDR3 in DNA: TGTGCCAGCAGCAAGGACCCGGGAGGCGGGTATGAGCAGTTCTTC.

This clonotype appeared a few times. The chain is built from TRBV24-1 and TRBJ2-7; 7 positions agree with TRBD2. This CDR3 comprises 15 residues. Trimming cost V 3 bases and J 3 bases; bases outside gene matches: 7. Germline assignment: CDR1 KGHDR and CDR2 SFDVKD. The CDR3 DNA reads as TGTGCCACCAGTGATAAGCGGGGCGCGGGCTACGAGCAGTACTTC. Its protein is CATSDKRGAGYEQYF.

The genes are TRBV11-3 and TRBJ2-1; perhaps TRBD2 as D (6 bases). Germline V gives CDR1 SGHNT, CDR2 YENEEA. The ends were cut back, 2 bases at V and 0 bases at J, with 8 bases in the middle. The CDR3 is 15 residues long. The CDR3 DNA reads as TGTGCCAGCAGCTTACGGGGGAGCTCCTACAATGAGCAGTTCTTC. Its translation: CASSLRGSSYNEQFF.

This chain links TRBV7-2 with TRBJ2-1; D not resolved. With 0 bases removed from V and 4 bases from J, the gap between germline ends came to 16 bases. The CDR3 has 17 amino acids. CDR1 and CDR2 (germline): SGHTA, FQGNSA. As DNA, the CDR3 is TGTGCCAGCAGCTTAGCCAGGCTACTTACGACGTACAATGAGCAGTTCTTC. It yields the protein CASSLARLLTTYNEQFF.

This sequence joins TRBV14 and TRBJ2-5; D gene ambiguous. V lost 1 base, J lost 2 bases, and 11 bases lay in between. CDR3 length equals 15 residues. The germline gives CDR1 SGHDN, CDR2 FVKESK. CDR3 sequence (DNA): TGTGCCAGCAGCCAAGGGACCCTTAGTCAAGAGACCCAGTACTTC. It yields the protein CASSQGTLSQETQYF. The full variable domain, completed using reference TRBV14 and TRBJ2-5, is EAGVTQFPSHSVIEKGQTVTLRCDPISGHDNLYWYRRVMGKEIKFLLHFVKESKQDESGMPNNRFLAERTGGTYSTLKVQPAELEDSGVYFCASSQGTLSQETQYFGPGTRLLVL.